Each of the 5 T cell receptor beta chains below was sequenced from the same sample in a study of blood T cell repertoires in COVID-19. Only in-frame clones appear in the TCRdb table, and some are missing; sequencing was by immunoSEQ multiplex PCR. The table shows around 300,000 clones, with roughly 87% occurring only once. The sequenced sample consisted of peripheral blood. These receptors were taken from a man younger than 35 with active or convalescent COVID-19.

The CDR3 sequence is CASAQTGMGSGLHF. CDR3 DNA sequence: TGTGCTAGTGCCCAGACAGGCATGGGCAGCGGCCTCCACTTT. The chain recombines TRBV12-5 with TRBJ1-6, with a tentative D call TRBD1 (6 bases). CDR1 and CDR2 from the germline V gene are LGHNT and FRNRAP. The CDR3 sequence is 14 residues long. Trimming left V 7 bases short and J 15 bases short, with 22 bases between. Combining the CDR3 with reference TRBV12-5 and TRBJ1-6 gives the whole variable domain DARVTQTPRHKVTEMGQEVTMRCQPILGHNTVFWYRQTMMQGLELLAYFRNRAPLDDSGMPKDRFSAEMPDATLATLKIQPSEPRDSAVYFCASAQTGMGSGLHFGNGTRLTVT.

The chain couples TRBV19 to TRBJ1-5; perhaps TRBD1 as D (6 bases). Germline CDR1 is LNHDA and CDR2 is SQIVND (reference sequence). The CDR3 extends over 19 amino acids. The V end was cut by 6 bases, the J end by 6 bases, with 30 bases between. CDR3 amino acids: CASSLGAQGRMGVSQPQHF. In DNA, the CDR3 is TGTGCCAGTAGCTTGGGGGCCCAGGGGCGAATGGGAGTGAGTCAGCCCCAGCATTTT.

This clone was found a few times. The gene calls are TRBV24-1 and TRBJ2-1; 7 positions agree with TRBD1. V was pared by 7 bases and J by 3 bases, with 14 bases of the junction left unmatched. Germline-derived CDR1 and CDR2 are KGHDR and SFDVKD. This CDR3 has 17 residues. CDR3 protein: CATSPGWGRQGYNEQFF. CDR3 nucleotides: TGTGCCACCAGCCCAGGCTGGGGACGACAGGGCTACAATGAGCAGTTCTTC.

The chain is built from TRBV2 and TRBJ2-3, with 7 bases matching TRBD1. Germline values: CDR1 SNHLY, CDR2 FYNNEI. The CDR3 sequence is 17 residues long. With V trimmed by 6 bases and J by 0 bases, 12 bases remained unmatched. DNA of the CDR3: TGTGCCAGCAGGAGGGACAGCCGAAGGTCTAGCACAGATACGCAGTATTTT. Its protein is CASRRDSRRSSTDTQYF.

The chain couples TRBV10-2 to TRBJ2-1, with D possibly matching TRBD2 (7 bases). This CDR3 has 16 residues. CDR1 WSHSY and CDR2 SAAADI come from the germline V gene. The V gene lost 6 bases and the J gene lost 4 bases, with 19 bases spanning the gap. The CDR3 coding sequence is TGCGCCAGCAGAGGACTAGGGGGGCGAATGTACAATGAGCAGTTCTTC. This encodes CASRGLGGRMYNEQFF.